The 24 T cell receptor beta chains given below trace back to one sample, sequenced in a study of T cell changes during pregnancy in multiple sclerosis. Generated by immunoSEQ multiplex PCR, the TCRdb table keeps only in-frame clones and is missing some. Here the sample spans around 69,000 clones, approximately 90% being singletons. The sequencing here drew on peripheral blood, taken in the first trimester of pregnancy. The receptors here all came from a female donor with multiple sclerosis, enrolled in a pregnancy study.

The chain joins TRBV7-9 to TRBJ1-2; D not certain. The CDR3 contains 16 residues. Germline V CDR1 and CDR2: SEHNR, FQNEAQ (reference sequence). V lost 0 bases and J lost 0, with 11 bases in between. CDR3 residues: CASSLAGSFANYGYTF. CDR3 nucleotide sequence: TGTGCCAGCAGCTTAGCGGGGAGTTTCGCTAACTATGGCTACACCTTC.

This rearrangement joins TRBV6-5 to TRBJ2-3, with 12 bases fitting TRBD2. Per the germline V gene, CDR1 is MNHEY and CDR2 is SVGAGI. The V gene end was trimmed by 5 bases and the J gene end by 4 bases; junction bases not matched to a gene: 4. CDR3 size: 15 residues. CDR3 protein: CASSLAGGFADTQYF. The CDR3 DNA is TGTGCCAGCAGTCTAGCGGGAGGGTTCGCAGATACGCAGTATTTT.

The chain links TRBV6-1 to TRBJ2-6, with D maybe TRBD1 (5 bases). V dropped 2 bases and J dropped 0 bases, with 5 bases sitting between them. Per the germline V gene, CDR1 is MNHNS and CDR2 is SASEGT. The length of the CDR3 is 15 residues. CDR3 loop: CASSEQGSGANVLTF. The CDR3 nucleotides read TGTGCCAGCAGTGAACAGGGCTCTGGGGCCAACGTCCTGACTTTC.

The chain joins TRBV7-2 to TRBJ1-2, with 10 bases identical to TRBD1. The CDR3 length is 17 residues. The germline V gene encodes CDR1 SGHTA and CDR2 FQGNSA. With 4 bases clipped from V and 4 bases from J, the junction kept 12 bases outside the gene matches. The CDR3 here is CASSSFRGTGEGYGYTF. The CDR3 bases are TGTGCCAGCAGCTCCTTCCGAGGGACAGGGGAGGGCTATGGCTACACCTTC. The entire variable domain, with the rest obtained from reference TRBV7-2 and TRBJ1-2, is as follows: GAGVSQSPSNKVTEKGKDVELRCDPISGHTALYWYRQSLGQGLEFLIYFQGNSAPDKSGLPSDRFSAERTGGSVSTLTIQRTQQEDSAVYLCASSSFRGTGEGYGYTFGSGTRLTVV.

CDR3 protein: CASSYSRSGSENEQFF. The CDR3 DNA reads as TGTGCCAGCAGTTACTCGAGGAGCGGGAGTGAAAATGAGCAGTTCTTC. This chain uses TRBV6-6 with TRBJ2-1; 8 bases match TRBD2. This CDR3 region has 16 residues. From germline, CDR1 is MNHNY and CDR2 SVGAGI (reference sequence). Trimming took 0 bases from V and 7 from J; bases not matched to a gene: 8.

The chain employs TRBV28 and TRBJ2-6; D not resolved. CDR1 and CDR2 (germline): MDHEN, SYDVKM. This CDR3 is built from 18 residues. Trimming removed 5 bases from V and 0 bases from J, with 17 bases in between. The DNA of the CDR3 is TGTGCCAGCAGTCCCGAGGAGCAGTTTCTCTCTGGGGCCAACGTCCTGACTTTC. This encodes CASSPEEQFLSGANVLTF.

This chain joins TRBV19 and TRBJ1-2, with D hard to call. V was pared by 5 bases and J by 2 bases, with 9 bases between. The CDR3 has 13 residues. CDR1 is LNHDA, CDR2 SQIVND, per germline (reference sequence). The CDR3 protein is CASSPPGNYGYTF. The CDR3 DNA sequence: TGTGCCAGTAGTCCCCCGGGGAACTATGGCTACACCTTC. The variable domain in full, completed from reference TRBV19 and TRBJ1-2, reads DGGITQSPKYLFRKEGQNVTLSCEQNLNHDAMYWYRQDPGQGLRLIYYSQIVNDFQKGDIAEGYSVSREKKESFPLTVTSAQKNPTAFYLCASSPPGNYGYTFGSGTRLTVV.

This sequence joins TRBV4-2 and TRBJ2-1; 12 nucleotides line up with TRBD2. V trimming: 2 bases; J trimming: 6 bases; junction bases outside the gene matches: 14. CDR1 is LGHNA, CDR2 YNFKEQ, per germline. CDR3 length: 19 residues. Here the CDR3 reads CASSQIVLAGGQDFNEQFF. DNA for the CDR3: TGTGCCAGCAGCCAAATTGTACTAGCGGGAGGCCAGGATTTCAATGAGCAGTTCTTC.

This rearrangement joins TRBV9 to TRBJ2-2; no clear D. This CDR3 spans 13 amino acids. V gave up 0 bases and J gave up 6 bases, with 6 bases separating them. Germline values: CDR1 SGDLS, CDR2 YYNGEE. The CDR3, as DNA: TGTGCCAGCAGCGTAGTCTTTGCCGGGGAGCTGTTTTTT. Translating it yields CASSVVFAGELFF.

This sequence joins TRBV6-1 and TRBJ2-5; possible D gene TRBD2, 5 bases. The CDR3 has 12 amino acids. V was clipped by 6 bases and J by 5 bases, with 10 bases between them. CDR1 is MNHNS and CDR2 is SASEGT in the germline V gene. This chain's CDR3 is CASRDYEETQYF. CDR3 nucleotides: TGTGCCAGCAGAGACTACGAGGAGACCCAGTACTTC.

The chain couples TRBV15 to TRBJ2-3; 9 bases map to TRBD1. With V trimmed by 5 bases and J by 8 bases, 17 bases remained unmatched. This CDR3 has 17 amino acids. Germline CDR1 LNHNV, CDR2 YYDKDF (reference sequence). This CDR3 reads CATSDSGTGSVWGTQYF. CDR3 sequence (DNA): TGTGCCACCAGCGACTCCGGGACAGGGTCAGTTTGGGGTACGCAGTATTTT. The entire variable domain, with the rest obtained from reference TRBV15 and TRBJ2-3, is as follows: DAMVIQNPRYQVTQFGKPVTLSCSQTLNHNVMYWYQQKSSQAPKLLFHYYDKDFNNEADTPDNFQSRRPNTSFCFLDIRSPGLGDTAMYLCATSDSGTGSVWGTQYFGPGTRLTVL.

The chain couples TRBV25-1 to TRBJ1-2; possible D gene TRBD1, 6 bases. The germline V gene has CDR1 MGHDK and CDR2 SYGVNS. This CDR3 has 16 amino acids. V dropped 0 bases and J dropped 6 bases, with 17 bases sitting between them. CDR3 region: CASSEYGAGVFHGYTF. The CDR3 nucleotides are TGTGCCAGCAGTGAATATGGGGCAGGGGTCTTCCATGGCTACACCTTC.

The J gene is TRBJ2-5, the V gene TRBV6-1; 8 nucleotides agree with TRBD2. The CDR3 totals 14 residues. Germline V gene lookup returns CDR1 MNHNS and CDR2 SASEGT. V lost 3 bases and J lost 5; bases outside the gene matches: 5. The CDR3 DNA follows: TGTGCCAGCAGTGACGGGACTAGTAAGGAGACCCAGTACTTC. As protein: CASSDGTSKETQYF.

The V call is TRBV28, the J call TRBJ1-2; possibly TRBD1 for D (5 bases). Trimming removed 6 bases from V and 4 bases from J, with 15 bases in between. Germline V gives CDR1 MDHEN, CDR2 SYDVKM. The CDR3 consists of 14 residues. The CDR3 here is CASRSGGPPYGYTF. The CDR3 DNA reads TGTGCCAGCAGGTCCGGGGGTCCGCCCTATGGCTACACCTTC.

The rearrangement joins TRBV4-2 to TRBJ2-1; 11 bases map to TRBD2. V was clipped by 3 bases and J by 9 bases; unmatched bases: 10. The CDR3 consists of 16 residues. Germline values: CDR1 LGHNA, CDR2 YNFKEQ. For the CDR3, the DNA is TGTGCCAGCAGCCATAGCGGGAGGGCCGTACGGGGTGAGCAGTTCTTC. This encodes CASSHSGRAVRGEQFF.

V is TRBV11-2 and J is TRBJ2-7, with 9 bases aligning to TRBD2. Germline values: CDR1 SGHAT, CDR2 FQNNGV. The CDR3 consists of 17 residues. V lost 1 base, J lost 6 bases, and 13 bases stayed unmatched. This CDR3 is CASSLGRRELAGSEQYF. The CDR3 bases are TGTGCCAGCAGCTTAGGGAGAAGGGAGCTAGCGGGATCCGAGCAGTACTTC.

The DNA of the CDR3 is TGTGCCAGCAGTTCACCGGGACAGGGGTCCGCTGAGCAGTTCTTC. Its protein is CASSSPGQGSAEQFF. The chain has TRBV7-9 and TRBJ2-1; 10 nucleotides agree with TRBD1. Germline assignment: CDR1 SEHNR and CDR2 FQNEAQ (reference sequence). There are 15 residues in the CDR3. V lost 6 bases, J lost 9 bases, and 11 bases stayed unmatched.

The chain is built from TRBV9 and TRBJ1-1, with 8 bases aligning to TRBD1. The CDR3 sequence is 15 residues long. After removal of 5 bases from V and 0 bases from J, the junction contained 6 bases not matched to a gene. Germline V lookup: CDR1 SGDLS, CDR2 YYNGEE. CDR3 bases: TGTGCCAGCAGAGTTGGACAGGGAATGAACACTGAAGCTTTCTTT. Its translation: CASRVGQGMNTEAFF.

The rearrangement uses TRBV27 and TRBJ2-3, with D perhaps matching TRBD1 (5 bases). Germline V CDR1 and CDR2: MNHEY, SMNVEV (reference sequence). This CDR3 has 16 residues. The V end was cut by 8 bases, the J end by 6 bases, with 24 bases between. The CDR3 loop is CASCPTWGRVSDTQYF. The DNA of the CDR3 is TGTGCCAGCTGCCCCACTTGGGGCAGAGTTTCGGATACGCAGTATTTT.

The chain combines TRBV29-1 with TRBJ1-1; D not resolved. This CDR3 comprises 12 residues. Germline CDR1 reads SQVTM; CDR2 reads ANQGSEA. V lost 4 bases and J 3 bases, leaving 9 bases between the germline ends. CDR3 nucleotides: TGCAGCGTTGGGGCGGGTTACACTGAAGCTTTCTTT. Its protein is CSVGAGYTEAFF.

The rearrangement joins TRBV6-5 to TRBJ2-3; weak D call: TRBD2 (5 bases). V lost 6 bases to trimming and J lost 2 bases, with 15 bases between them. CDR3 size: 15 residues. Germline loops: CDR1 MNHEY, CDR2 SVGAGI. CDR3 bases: TGTGCCAGCAGAACCGGGATCCCGTCCACAGATACGCAGTATTTT. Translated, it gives CASRTGIPSTDTQYF.

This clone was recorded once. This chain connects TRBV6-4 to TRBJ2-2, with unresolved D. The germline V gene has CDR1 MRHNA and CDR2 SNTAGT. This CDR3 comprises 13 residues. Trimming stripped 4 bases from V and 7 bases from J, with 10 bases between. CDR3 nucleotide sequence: TGTGCCAGCAGTGCCGAAGAGTTCGGGGAGCTGTTTTTT. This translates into CASSAEEFGELFF.

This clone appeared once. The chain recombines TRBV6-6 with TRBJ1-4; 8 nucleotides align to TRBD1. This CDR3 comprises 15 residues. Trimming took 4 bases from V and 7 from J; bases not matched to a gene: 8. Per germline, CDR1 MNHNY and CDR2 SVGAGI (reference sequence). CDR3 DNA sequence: TGTGCCAGCAGTTCTTCAGGGGGCCGTGGTGAAAAACTGTTTTTT. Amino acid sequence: CASSSSGGRGEKLFF.

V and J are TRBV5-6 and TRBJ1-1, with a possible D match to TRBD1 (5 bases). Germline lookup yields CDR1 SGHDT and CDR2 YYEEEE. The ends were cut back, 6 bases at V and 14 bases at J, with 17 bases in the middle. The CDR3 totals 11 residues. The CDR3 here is CASTIQVSCFF. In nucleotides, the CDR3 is TGTGCCAGCACGATACAGGTTTCCTGCTTCTTT.